These T cell receptor beta chains were read from a single sample in a study of blood T cell repertoires in COVID-19. TCRdb's table, derived via immunoSEQ multiplex PCR, lists solely in-frame clones and lacks some. The repertoire holds about 170,000 clones, about 88% seen once, with 25% to 30% in the top ten. The source material was peripheral blood. Receptor source: a man in his 60s with acute or convalescent COVID-19. The conserved cysteine and the conserved F or W are not part of the CDR3 here. Fields, in order: V gene, J gene, CDR3 protein.

V: TRBV18
J: TRBJ1-2
CDR3: ASSPYRGKGYT

V: TRBV19
J: TRBJ1-2
CDR3: ASSSGQEINYGYT

V: TRBV30
J: TRBJ1-4
CDR3: AWRGQGAYEKLF

V: TRBV5-1
J: TRBJ2-1
CDR3: ASRPLAGNSYNEQF

V: TRBV2
J: TRBJ1-5
CDR3: ASSEFISNQPQH

V: TRBV18
J: TRBJ2-3
CDR3: ASSPAQSTDTQY

V: TRBV5-6
J: TRBJ1-6
CDR3: ASSQWTGNNSPLH

V: TRBV5-1
J: TRBJ2-5
CDR3: ASSHPTGAQETQY

V: TRBV19
J: TRBJ1-3
CDR3: ASARRYSGNTIY

V: TRBV19
J: TRBJ1-4
CDR3: ASRSRVGEKLF

V: TRBV11-2
J: TRBJ2-7
CDR3: ASSLQGGLYEQY

V: TRBV5-1
J: TRBJ1-1
CDR3: ASSLRYGVMNTEAF

V: TRBV4-1
J: TRBJ1-2
CDR3: ASSQTGVGAYGYT

V: TRBV5-1
J: TRBJ2-1
CDR3: ASSYLPKGRGNNEQF

V: TRBV9
J: TRBJ2-3
CDR3: ASSVGGDTDTQY

V: TRBV29-1
J: TRBJ1-1
CDR3: SGRQGFSTEAF

V: TRBV18
J: TRBJ1-3
CDR3: ASRSGDLHHSGNTIY

V: TRBV28
J: TRBJ1-4
CDR3: ASSRTGRGRANEKLF

V: TRBV27
J: TRBJ1-5
CDR3: ASSLGTGSSWNQPQH

V: TRBV19
J: TRBJ2-6
CDR3: ASSIGGESSGANVLT

V: TRBV7-9
J: TRBJ1-1
CDR3: ASSLSQVQVTEAF

V: TRBV9
J: TRBJ1-1
CDR3: ASSVSVGTEAF

V: TRBV6-5
J: TRBJ1-1
CDR3: ASWGGGTEAF

V: TRBV10-2
J: TRBJ2-3
CDR3: ASSEKSGGASGTQY

V: TRBV19
J: TRBJ1-5
CDR3: ASSIEGGRDQPQH

V: TRBV4-1
J: TRBJ1-2
CDR3: ASSRGDNRDT

V: TRBV6-2/TRBV6-3
J: TRBJ2-7
CDR3: ASSYSGLADYEQY

V: TRBV7-3
J: TRBJ1-5
CDR3: ASSLTSARGVYSNQPQH

V: TRBV5-6
J: TRBJ2-3
CDR3: ASRGQGTDTQY

V: TRBV19
J: TRBJ1-2
CDR3: ASERGLNYGYT

V: TRBV5-1
J: TRBJ2-7
CDR3: ASTGTSGRSYEQY

V: TRBV7-3
J: TRBJ2-2
CDR3: AGRTGGLGGELF

V: TRBV11-2
J: TRBJ1-2
CDR3: ASSPAYGYT